Described below is a single T cell receptor (beta chain) sequence and its context. The antigen remains undetermined. The sample belongs to a study of siplizumab effects on memory and regulatory T cells. Study outcomes and limitations: Poor capture below about 10^-5 frequency left most alloreactive clones unmapped to unstimulated subsets. In the presence of siplizumab, alloreactive sequences traceable to unstimulated CD4+ memory cells were significantly reduced. Many proliferating CD4+ or CD8+ clones remained unclassified. Roughly 75-96% of them could not be assigned either a naive or a memory phenotype.

Germline V gene data show CDR1 as MNHNY and CDR2 as SVGAGI (reference sequence). V lost 1 base and J 3 bases, leaving 9 bases between the germline ends. This CDR3 is 15 amino acids long. This table comes from immunoSEQ multiplex PCR, and its TCRdb copy is limited to in-frame clones, with some not included. Here the sample spans 50,000 to 75,000 clones, 70% to 85% being singletons. The sample consisted of memory CD4+ T cells sorted from blood. The rearrangement uses TRBV6-6 and TRBJ1-4; D is possibly TRBD1 (5 bases). The receptor was isolated from a human donor in good health. This CDR3 reads CASSYFGGSNEKLFF. For the CDR3, the DNA is TGTGCCAGCAGTTACTTTGGGGGTTCTAATGAAAAACTGTTTTTT.